Listed here is a single T cell receptor beta chain. Its target is unknown. The time point denotes: newly diagnosed GD, antithyroid drugs for less than 3 months. Scientists built the TCR library using RNA that was extracted from PBMCs. This CDR3 is built from 15 residues. With 7 bases removed from V and 2 bases from J, the gap between germline ends came to 16 bases. Germline V gene lookup returns CDR1 LGHNA and CDR2 YNFKEQ. Investigators prepared the TCR beta libraries by applying iRepertoire HTBI primers and Arm-PCR of CDR3 regions. TCRdb called the multiplex PCR reads again in MiXCR, with one record for every CDR3 protein. The table includes a few hundred thousand distinct CDR3 sequences, 10% to 15% detected once. These data come from a study of regulatory T cells in long-lasting Graves disease. Across the study: Antithyroid drug use was under 3 months in newly diagnosed Graves' patients. Study findings and constraints: The work looked only at peripheral blood and did not look at thyroid tissue. Preferential use of TRBV28, TRBJ1-2 and TRBJ2-5 was seen in persistent disease.

These data were likewise used in another study, on T cells in Graves' hyperthyroidism and ophthalmopathy. That source reports: Primed by the HTBI set, a first-round RT-PCR was run on the TCR CDR3.

The chain carries TRBV4-2 and TRBJ2-3; D unresolved. This TCR was sampled from a woman aged 18 to 35 with Graves disease. The specimen comprised peripheral blood mononuclear cells (PBMCs), sampled at new diagnosis, from a patient treated with antithyroid drugs. CDR3 DNA sequence: TGTGCCAGCACCTCAAGCTACCACCTCACAGATACGCAGTATTTT. As protein: CASTSSYHLTDTQYF.